This record concerns one TCR beta chain sequence. This clonotype was seen many times. No cognate antigen has been identified for it. Base quality data are lacking; no much larger clone is found one base away. This sample was taken from a study of identical twins (dated by TCRdb to the mid-2010s). With respect to the entire study: The study deep-sequenced TCR alpha and beta repertoires from monozygotic twins, unrelated adults of various ages and cord blood to test whether fetal clonotypes persist. To rule out contamination, replicate twin experiments were performed at different times with different library preparation protocols.

Only healthy Caucasian donors were included. The study also sequenced three unrelated non-twin adults: a male aged 18 to 30, a male aged 50 to 60 and a female aged 50 to 60. Using Miltenyi CD45RO+ enrichment and human naive T-cell isolation kits, memory (CD45RO+) and naive T cells were isolated from PBMC. Preparation of the library involved 5' RACE. Sequencer: Illumina HiSeq 2000. Template switching introduced a universal primer binding site; the final cDNA contained a unique molecular identifier, enabling accurate counting of TCR cDNA molecules. Specific primers in the conserved constant-segment region were used to synthesize first-strand cDNA for TCR alpha and beta chains. To control for contamination, each cDNA library was double barcoded with a SMART-Mk sample barcode plus Illumina barcodes. TruSeq adapter sequences, together with Illumina sample barcodes, were added in two successive PCR steps. The Illumina HiSeq platform was used with custom primers to sequence TCR alpha and beta cDNA libraries. As for the authors' bioinformatics: MiGEC processed the raw reads to extract unique molecular identifiers, while MiXCR was used to determine the CDR3 positions. For each individual, recombination models were inferred using an EM algorithm with the repgenHMM and IGoR tools. The analysis of shared clonotypes was done with the tcR package in R, with sharing normalized by the product of cloneset sizes. Out-of-frame nonproductive sequences were analyzed to study raw recombination free of thymic and clonal selection effects. TCRdb itself trimmed the public reads at Q25 with fastp, ran MiXCR and retained productive beta chains. Under each unique CDR3 protein, matching rows form one entry showing the most common genes and DNA. The V and J calls come from TCRdb's annotation, not from the publication. This sample gives about 430,000 distinct CDR3 sequences in total; about a fifth of them show up just once. Approximately 12% of the sample rests with the top ten.

Inclusive of the bounding cysteine and phenylalanine, the CDR3 is 16 residues long. Kept here is only the CDR3 DNA, which spans 48 bases and is read in frame from base 1. V and J are truncated by 2 bases and 3 bases respectively, leaving an intervening sequence of 16 bases. What the work shows at the level of the full study, not this receptor alone: Because the same donors could not be followed over many years, conclusions were based on cross-sectional statistical analysis. In beta out-of-frame sequences, excess twin sharing was weaker, because having fewer shared sequences lowered the signal-to-noise ratio. In monozygotic twins, recombination models systematically underestimated out-of-frame TCR alpha sharing, but the models matched the sharing seen between unrelated individuals. Zero-insertion analyses could be partly confounded by invariant T cells such as MAIT and iNKT, though diverse VJ usage argued against such confounding for most clonotypes. Out-of-frame TCR alpha sequences shared between twins showed an excess of low generation-probability sequences compared with coincidental sharing between unrelated individuals. Abundant cord blood beta clonotypes had fewer insertions, young adult naive repertoires showed a similar but weaker trend, and memory repertoires showed no such trend.

The sequence derives from a man aged 50-59 years in good health. The sample taken for sequencing was naive T cells sorted from blood. In the paper's terms, the cell subset or site label means: cells isolated with a human naive T-cell isolation kit. The chain is encoded by TRBV12-3 or TRBV12-4 joined to TRBJ1-1, with the D gene uncertain. The CDR3 in this case is CASSLSFGSGHTEAFF. The bases are TGTGCCAGCAGTTTAAGTTTCGGGAGCGGCCACACTGAAGCTTTCTTT.